These 21 T cell receptor beta chains share one sample of origin, sequenced in a study of Ad26.COV2.S vaccination and SARS-CoV-2 variants. Specified treatment: 15 to 20 received Ad26.COV2.S at low or high dose, single or two shots; roughly five received placebo; per-sample allocation not given. At day 63 after the first vaccine or placebo injection, samples were drawn. Assay: immunoSEQ multiplex PCR; the TCRdb copy retains only in-frame clones and omits some. The sample has about 380,000 clones; 83% are singletons. The starting material was peripheral blood, obtained in a trial of Ad26.COV2.S vaccine versus placebo. The source of these receptors is a person between 18 and 65 years old who received the Ad26.COV2.S COVID-19 vaccine or a placebo.

V usage is TRBV7-9 and J usage is TRBJ2-7, with TRBD1 as a possible D gene (6 bases). Germline values: CDR1 SEHNR, CDR2 FQNEAQ (reference sequence). This CDR3 has 15 amino acids. V was trimmed by 8 bases and J by 0 bases, leaving 17 bases between them. The CDR3 DNA is TGTGCCAGCGCTCCTAGACAGGCAAGCTCCTACGAGCAGTACTTC. The encoded protein is CASAPRQASSYEQYF.

This chain joins TRBV7-2 and TRBJ2-1, with TRBD2 identical over 8 bases. Germline lookup yields CDR1 SGHTA and CDR2 FQGNSA. With 1 base clipped from V and 2 bases from J, the junction kept 4 bases outside the gene matches. The CDR3 loop spans 16 amino acids. CDR3 residues: CASSLEGGGTYNEQFF. Written as DNA, the CDR3 is TGTGCCAGCAGCTTAGAGGGCGGGGGGACCTACAATGAGCAGTTCTTC.

The chain combines TRBV1 with TRBJ2-3; TRBD2 is taken as the D call from the table, unchecked against the DNA. TRBV1 is labeled a pseudogene. CDR3 length: 21 residues. The CDR3 region is CTSSPGTSGRNLTSSTDTQYF. CDR3 nucleotides: TGCACCAGCAGCCCGGGGACTAGCGGGAGAAACCTCACCTCTAGCACAGATACGCAGTATTTT.

The chain combines TRBV9 with TRBJ2-7; 10 nucleotides match TRBD2. CDR1 and CDR2 from the germline V gene are SGDLS and YYNGEE. Trimming cost V 0 bases and J 5 bases; bases outside gene matches: 11. The CDR3 has 17 amino acids. CDR3 in DNA: TGTGCCAGCAGCGTAGGGCTAGCGGGAGACTCCTTCCACGAGCAGTACTTC. It encodes CASSVGLAGDSFHEQYF.

The chain carries TRBV25-1 and TRBJ2-1, with D perhaps matching TRBD2 (5 bases). The V gene's germline CDR1 is MGHDK and CDR2 SYGVNS. The CDR3 has 14 amino acids. Trimming pared 6 bases from V and 10 bases from J, leaving 19 bases between. CDR3 amino acids: CASREEVWVGEQFF. The CDR3 DNA reads as TGTGCCAGCAGGGAGGAGGTTTGGGTCGGGGAGCAGTTCTTC.

The V and J genes are TRBV7-9 and TRBJ1-1; no clear D. Germline loops: CDR1 SEHNR, CDR2 FQNEAQ (reference sequence). CDR3 size: 9 residues. Trimming shortened V by 5 bases and J by 11 bases, and 6 bases separated the two germline ends. Here the CDR3 DNA reads TGTGCCAGCAGCCCCGGGGCTTTCTTT. Translated: CASSPGAFF.

This rearrangement joins TRBV5-6 to TRBJ2-7, with D possibly TRBD2 on 6 matching bases. Per the germline V gene, CDR1 is SGHDT and CDR2 is YYEEEE. This CDR3 has 15 amino acids. V lost 0 bases and J lost 7, with 17 bases in between. This chain's CDR3 is CASSLVLVASGEQYF. As DNA, the CDR3 is TGTGCCAGCAGCTTGGTTCTTGTGGCGAGCGGGGAGCAGTACTTC. The full variable domain, rest sourced from reference TRBV5-6 and TRBJ2-7, is DAGVTQSPTHLIKTRGQQVTLRCSPKSGHDTVSWYQQALGQGPQFIFQYYEEEERQRGNFPDRFSGHQFPNYSSELNVNALLLGDSALYLCASSLVLVASGEQYFGPGTRLTVT.

This clone appeared once. The genes are TRBV9 and TRBJ2-3, with D perhaps matching TRBD1 (6 bases). CDR1 SGDLS and CDR2 YYNGEE come from the germline V gene. The germline V and J ends were trimmed by 3 bases and 4 bases, with 18 bases remaining between them. There are 16 residues in the CDR3. For the CDR3, the DNA is TGTGCCAGCAGCGGATCACAGGGCTGGGGCGCAGATACGCAGTATTTT. Protein product: CASSGSQGWGADTQYF. The full variable domain, with the rest looked up from reference TRBV9 and TRBJ2-3, is DSGVTQTPKHLITATGQRVTLRCSPRSGDLSVYWYQQSLDQGLQFLIQYYNGEERAKGNILERFSAQQFPDLHSELNLSSLELGDSALYFCASSGSQGWGADTQYFGPGTRLTVL.

The V gene is TRBV20-1, the J gene TRBJ1-1; D is unclear. CDR1 is DFQATT, CDR2 SNEGSKA, per germline (reference sequence). The CDR3 contains 8 residues. The CDR3 DNA follows: TGCGGTACAGTTGAAGCTTTCTTT. It is translated as CGTVEAFF.

The chain uses TRBV2 and TRBJ1-3; no clear D gene. Between the trimmed V and J ends, which lost 1 base and 0 bases, there was a span of 10 bases. Germline loops: CDR1 SNHLY, CDR2 FYNNEI. There are 16 residues in the CDR3. The CDR3 nucleotides read TGTGCCAGCAGTGAAGGCGCAGGCCTCTCTGGAAACACCATATATTTT. Translating gives CASSEGAGLSGNTIYF.

The chain links TRBV29-1 to TRBJ1-2, with TRBD1 identical over 9 bases. The CDR3 has 16 amino acids. The germline V gene encodes CDR1 SQVTM and CDR2 ANQGSEA. V gave up 1 base and J gave up 7 bases; unmatched junction bases: 13. The CDR3 reads CSVEGTGTGWGGGYTF. The CDR3 DNA sequence: TGCAGCGTTGAAGGCACCGGGACAGGGTGGGGAGGTGGCTACACCTTC.

V and J are TRBV11-2 and TRBJ2-5; D remains ambiguous. The CDR3 contains 12 residues. V dropped 5 bases and J dropped 5 bases, with 9 bases sitting between them. CDR1 and CDR2 (germline): SGHAT, FQNNGV. As DNA, the CDR3 is TGTGCCAGCAGCCTCCAAGGGGAGACCCAGTACTTC. It codes for CASSLQGETQYF.

This rearrangement joins TRBV29-1 to TRBJ2-5, with D uncertain. The length of the CDR3 is 13 residues. CDR1 is SQVTM and CDR2 is ANQGSEA in the germline V gene. The DNA of the CDR3 is TGCAGTTCGCCGGGCTTGGGCCGAGAGACCCAGTACTTC. Translating it yields CSSPGLGRETQYF.

J is TRBJ1-5 and V is TRBV15; no clear D gene. Trimming took 1 base from V and 5 from J, leaving 9 bases between them. This CDR3 contains 14 residues. Per germline, CDR1 LNHNV and CDR2 YYDKDF (reference sequence). The CDR3 nucleotides are TGTGCCACCAGCAGAGGGGAGGGTGATCAGCCCCAGCATTTT. Translation: CATSRGEGDQPQHF.

This clone turned up a few times. This chain joins TRBV6-4 and TRBJ2-3; 11 nucleotides line up with TRBD2. V was pared by 3 bases and J by 6 bases, with 8 bases of the junction left unmatched. From germline, CDR1 is MRHNA and CDR2 SNTAGT. This CDR3 has 16 residues. The CDR3 is CASSEAASGGTDTQYF. The CDR3 coding sequence is TGTGCCAGCAGTGAGGCGGCTAGCGGGGGGACGGATACGCAGTATTTT.

V and J are TRBV19 and TRBJ2-1; D uncertain. Germline V lookup: CDR1 LNHDA, CDR2 SQIVND (reference sequence). Trimming cost V 1 base and J 8 bases, with 9 bases left between them. The CDR3 runs to 13 residues. CDR3 sequence reads: CASSIGGGDEQFF. The CDR3 nucleotides read TGTGCCAGTAGTATAGGGGGTGGGGATGAGCAGTTCTTC. Together with reference TRBV19 and TRBJ2-1, the CDR3 gives the full variable domain: DGGITQSPKYLFRKEGQNVTLSCEQNLNHDAMYWYRQDPGQGLRLIYYSQIVNDFQKGDIAEGYSVSREKKESFPLTVTSAQKNPTAFYLCASSIGGGDEQFFGPGTRLTVL.

J is TRBJ2-7 and V is TRBV7-2; D may be TRBD2 (7 bases). The ends were cut back, 1 base at V and 2 bases at J, with 12 bases in the middle. Germline lookup yields CDR1 SGHTA and CDR2 FQGNSA. This CDR3 comprises 15 residues. The CDR3 DNA reads as TGTGCCAGCAGCTTAGTAGGGGGGGACGCCTACGAGCAGTACTTC. It translates to CASSLVGGDAYEQYF.

The count of this clone is one. This chain links TRBV9 with TRBJ1-2; TRBD1 agrees at 7 bases. This CDR3 has 15 amino acids. Unmatched junction bases numbered 7, after V lost 2 bases and J lost 3 bases. CDR1 and CDR2 (germline): SGDLS, YYNGEE. The CDR3 nucleotides read TGTGCCAGCAGCGTTACCGGACAGGCGGACTATGGCTACACCTTC. Protein product: CASSVTGQADYGYTF.

This clone was counted between two and nine times. The genes are TRBV12-3 or TRBV12-4 and TRBJ1-5, with D hard to call. CDR3 length: 10 amino acids. With 8 bases removed from V and 5 bases from J, the gap between germline ends came to 4 bases. The CDR3 DNA reads as TGTGCCAGCGCTCATCAGCCCCAGCATTTT. Amino acids: CASAHQPQHF.

This clone showed up just once. The rearrangement joins TRBV20-1 to TRBJ2-1; D is undetermined. The germline V gene has CDR1 DFQATT and CDR2 SNEGSKA (reference sequence). V was clipped by 1 base and J by 7 bases, with 5 bases between them. The CDR3 is 11 amino acids. The CDR3 region is CSARALNEQFF. In DNA form, the CDR3 reads TGCAGTGCTAGAGCCCTAAATGAGCAGTTCTTC.

This chain links TRBV5-1 with TRBJ2-2; a possible D gene is TRBD2 (5 bases). In germline, CDR1 is SGHRS, CDR2 YFSETQ. This CDR3 region has 14 residues. Trimming removed 4 bases at V and 7 bases at J, with 14 bases between. The CDR3 protein is CASSRRLPDGELFF. The CDR3 DNA is TGCGCCAGCAGCCGGAGGCTACCCGACGGGGAGCTGTTTTTT. The full variable domain, its missing parts supplied by reference TRBV5-1 and TRBJ2-2, is KAGVTQTPRYLIKTRGQQVTLSCSPISGHRSVSWYQQTPGQGLQFLFEYFSETQRNKGNFPGRFSGRQFSNSRSEMNVSTLELGDSALYLCASSRRLPDGELFFGEGSRLTVL.